The source of this T cell receptor beta chain is a study of T cell clonality in common variable immunodeficiency. This clone was observed at least ten times. Its antigen remains unknown. With the read ending 3 residues before the CDR3 end, the germline J gene is used to fill in that end. CDR3 length: 17 amino acids. In germline, CDR1 is SGHVS, CDR2 FQNEAQ. V lost 2 bases, J lost 2 bases, and 16 bases lay in between. The data were produced by immunoSEQ multiplex PCR, yet TCRdb's version contains in-frame clones alone and is incomplete. The profile covers 75,000 to 85,000 clones, none occurring a single time. Whole-study results and caveats: Fewer TCRbeta clones were shared among CVID subjects than controls.

This TCR came from a person aged 18 to 75 in good health. The sequenced sample was peripheral blood mononuclear cells. This chain joins TRBV7-8 and TRBJ2-1; D perhaps matches TRBD2 (6 bases). Incomplete CDR3 DNA: TGTGCCAGCAGCTTATTGTTAGCGGACCACCCCTACAATGAG. It translates to CASSLLLADHPYNE. Given in full, the CDR3 is CASSLLLADHPYNEQFF.